Presented here are 5 T cell receptor beta chains from one specimen sequenced in a study of OX40 agonist ivuxolimab in advanced cancers. Profiling relied on immunoSEQ multiplex PCR, and the TCRdb table lists in-frame clones only, not all of them. This sample has around 80,000 clones; around 90% occur once, and the top ten carry just over 2.5%. The sequences come from CD4+ or CD8+ T cells sorted from blood, collected in a trial of the OX40 agonist ivuxolimab. These TCRs come from an adult with an advanced solid tumor such as melanoma, head and neck, liver or kidney cancer.

This chain connects TRBV18 to TRBJ1-1, with D uncertain. Germline-derived CDR1 and CDR2 are KGHSH and LQKENI. The V end was cut by 3 bases, the J end by 3 bases, with 11 bases between. The CDR3 runs to 14 residues. In DNA, the CDR3 is TGTGCCAGCTCACCTGCGGACGGAGACACTGAAGCTTTCTTT. Its translation is CASSPADGDTEAFF.

This clone has more than one count but fewer than ten. The chain carries TRBV5-4 and TRBJ2-1; perhaps TRBD2 as D (6 bases). Trimming pared 0 bases from V and 0 bases from J, leaving 10 bases between. The germline V gene encodes CDR1 SGHNT and CDR2 YYREEE (reference sequence). The CDR3 has 16 amino acids. The CDR3 bases are TGTGCCAGCAGCTTGGGGGCGGGGAGCTCCTACAATGAGCAGTTCTTC. Encoded protein: CASSLGAGSSYNEQFF. Full variable domain (remainder filled in from reference TRBV5-4 and TRBJ2-1): ETGVTQSPTHLIKTRGQQVTLRCSSQSGHNTVSWYQQALGQGPQFIFQYYREEENGRGNFPPRFSGLQFPNYSSELNVNALELDDSALYLCASSLGAGSSYNEQFFGPGTRLTVL.

The gene calls are TRBV5-1 and TRBJ2-3; D may correspond to TRBD1 or TRBD2 (5 bases each). V dropped 4 bases and J dropped 1 base, with 13 bases sitting between them. In germline, CDR1 is SGHRS, CDR2 YFSETQ. The CDR3 is 15 amino acids. The CDR3 is CASSQRGPGTDTQYF. The CDR3 bases are TGCGCCAGCAGCCAGAGGGGACCCGGCACAGATACGCAGTATTTT.

The chain is built from TRBV10-1 and TRBJ2-3; 8 bases agree with TRBD2. The germline CDR1 and CDR2 sequences are WNHNN and SYGVQD (reference sequence). Trimming cost V 8 bases and J 4 bases; bases outside gene matches: 11. The CDR3 consists of 15 residues. The CDR3 spells CASAQTGGAPDTQYF. The CDR3 coding sequence is TGCGCCAGCGCCCAAACCGGGGGGGCCCCAGATACGCAGTATTTT.

The chain has TRBV4-3 and TRBJ2-5; 8 bases fit TRBD2. V gave up 1 base and J gave up 2 bases; unmatched junction bases: 6. This CDR3 comprises 16 residues. Germline V lookup: CDR1 LGHNA, CDR2 YSLEER. This chain's CDR3 is CASSQGSGGDQETQYF. The CDR3 nucleotides read TGCGCCAGCAGCCAAGGGTCCGGGGGGGATCAAGAGACCCAGTACTTC.